Listed below are T cell receptor beta chains from one sample, sequenced in a study of cytomegalovirus exposure and HLA in healthy donors. Clones were read by immunoSEQ multiplex PCR, and TCRdb kept only the in-frame ones, dropping some. There are more than 100,000 clones in the sample; 72% occur only once, and roughly 4% lies in the top ten. The sample comprised PBMCs. These receptors were taken from a man between 45 and 60 years old in good health and CMV-seropositive. The CDR3 runs from the conserved cysteine through the conserved F or W. The order of the fields is D gene, J gene, clone size, V gene, CDR3 DNA, CDR3 protein. D genes are given only for firm matches. Some rows have no size entry. The others give once, few or many, or a class for an expanded clone.

D gene: TRBD1; J gene: TRBJ1-6; clone size: .; V gene: TRBV5-1; CDR3 DNA: TGCGCCAGCAGCCCCGGACAGGGTGCTTCCTATTCACCCCTCCACTTT; CDR3 protein: CASSPGQGASYSPLHF
D gene: .; J gene: TRBJ2-5; clone size: .; V gene: TRBV5-1; CDR3 DNA: TGCGCCAGCAGCTTGGTAACAGACCGACAAGAGACCCAGTACTTC; CDR3 protein: CASSLVTDRQETQYF
D gene: .; J gene: TRBJ1-2; clone size: .; V gene: TRBV28; CDR3 DNA: TGTGCCAGCAGCCCAGACAGGCCGGGTAACTATGGCTACACCTTC; CDR3 protein: CASSPDRPGNYGYTF
D gene: TRBD2; J gene: TRBJ2-7; clone size: .; V gene: TRBV6-5; CDR3 DNA: TGTGCCAGCAGGCTCCTAGCGGGACAAGACTACGAGCAGTACTTC; CDR3 protein: CASRLLAGQDYEQYF
D gene: TRBD2; J gene: TRBJ2-1; clone size: once; V gene: TRBV5-1; CDR3 DNA: TGCGCCAGCAGCGGCGGACTAGCAGGGGAGCAGTTCTTC; CDR3 protein: CASSGGLAGEQFF
D gene: TRBD2; J gene: TRBJ2-3; clone size: few; V gene: TRBV2; CDR3 DNA: TGTGCCAGCAGGACTAGCGGGGGGGCTAGCACAGATACGCAGTATTTT; CDR3 protein: CASRTSGGASTDTQYF
D gene: TRBD1; J gene: TRBJ2-5; clone size: .; V gene: TRBV2; CDR3 DNA: TGTGCCAGCAGGACAGGGGGGGGAGAGACCCAGTACTTC; CDR3 protein: CASRTGGGETQYF
D gene: .; J gene: TRBJ2-7; clone size: .; V gene: TRBV7-9; CDR3 DNA: TGTGCCAGCACCACTGACCTAAGGGGTGACGAGCAGTACTTC; CDR3 protein: CASTTDLRGDEQYF
D gene: TRBD1; J gene: TRBJ2-2; clone size: few; V gene: TRBV5-4; CDR3 DNA: TGTGCCAGCAGAGCACCGGGACAGGCAAACACCGGGGAGCTGTTTTTT; CDR3 protein: CASRAPGQANTGELFF
D gene: TRBD1; J gene: TRBJ1-1; clone size: .; V gene: TRBV5-1; CDR3 DNA: TGCGCCAGCAGTCAACAGGGGACTGGAGCTTTCTTT; CDR3 protein: CASSQQGTGAFF
D gene: .; J gene: TRBJ1-2; clone size: .; V gene: TRBV5-1; CDR3 DNA: TGCGCCAGCAGCTTGGAGGCAGGTTGGGGCTACACCTTC; CDR3 protein: CASSLEAGWGYTF
D gene: TRBD2; J gene: TRBJ2-4; clone size: .; V gene: TRBV7-8; CDR3 DNA: TGTGCCAGCAGCTTAGTGGGACCGAGTCCAACCCTAGCGGGCCGAAACATTCAGTACTTC; CDR3 protein: CASSLVGPSPTLAGRNIQYF
D gene: TRBD1; J gene: TRBJ1-1; clone size: .; V gene: TRBV27; CDR3 DNA: TGTGCCAGCAGTTACCGGACAGGGGCCTTGAGCACTGAAGCTTTCTTT; CDR3 protein: CASSYRTGALSTEAFF
D gene: .; J gene: TRBJ2-5; clone size: few; V gene: TRBV6-5; CDR3 DNA: TGTGCCAGCAGTTACCAGGCGGGCCAAGAGACCCAGTACTTC; CDR3 protein: CASSYQAGQETQYF
D gene: TRBD1; J gene: TRBJ1-2; clone size: once; V gene: TRBV27; CDR3 DNA: TGTGCCAGCCGGGACAGGGCCTATGGCTACACCTTC; CDR3 protein: CASRDRAYGYTF
D gene: .; J gene: TRBJ2-7; clone size: .; V gene: TRBV2; CDR3 DNA: TGTGCCAGCAGTGTGGAGGAGGGGTCCTACGAGCAGTACTTC; CDR3 protein: CASSVEEGSYEQYF
D gene: .; J gene: TRBJ1-2; clone size: .; V gene: TRBV28; CDR3 DNA: TGTGCCAGCAGTCCATTAGCCGGCCGCTTCTATGGCTACACCTTC; CDR3 protein: CASSPLAGRFYGYTF
D gene: .; J gene: TRBJ1-1; clone size: .; V gene: TRBV10-3; CDR3 DNA: TGTGCCACACATCACGGGAGCGATAACACTGAAGCTTTCTTT; CDR3 protein: CATHHGSDNTEAFF
D gene: TRBD1; J gene: TRBJ2-3; clone size: .; V gene: TRBV9; CDR3 DNA: TGTGCCAGCAGCACAGAGGACAGGATCACAGATACGCAGTATTTT; CDR3 protein: CASSTEDRITDTQYF
D gene: TRBD1; J gene: TRBJ1-1; clone size: .; V gene: TRBV10-2; CDR3 DNA: TGCGCCAGCCTGGACAGGGCGAACACTGAAGCTTTCTTT; CDR3 protein: CASLDRANTEAFF
D gene: TRBD1; J gene: TRBJ2-3; clone size: .; V gene: TRBV7-6; CDR3 DNA: TGTGCCAGCAGCTCCTACGGACAGGGCGGCGCAGATACGCAGTATTTT; CDR3 protein: CASSSYGQGGADTQYF
D gene: .; J gene: TRBJ2-5; clone size: .; V gene: TRBV7-9; CDR3 DNA: TGTGCCAGCAGCTTAGGGGGGGCTAGCGGCCAAGAGACCCAGTACTTC; CDR3 protein: CASSLGGASGQETQYF
D gene: .; J gene: TRBJ2-3; clone size: .; V gene: TRBV4-1; CDR3 DNA: TGCGCCAGCAGCCTTCTCGGAGCGGTTACGCAGTATTTT; CDR3 protein: CASSLLGAVTQYF
D gene: .; J gene: TRBJ2-3; clone size: .; V gene: TRBV6-5; CDR3 DNA: TGTGCCAGCAGACCTCGAGTCACAGATACGCAGTATTTT; CDR3 protein: CASRPRVTDTQYF
D gene: .; J gene: TRBJ1-4; clone size: .; V gene: TRBV19; CDR3 DNA: TGTGCCAGTAGATCAGGTGGTGGGGGCGGGGGGGAAAAACTGTTTTTT; CDR3 protein: CASRSGGGGGGEKLFF
D gene: TRBD1; J gene: TRBJ1-6; clone size: .; V gene: TRBV15; CDR3 DNA: TGTGCCACCAGATTGGGACAGGGTAACAATTCACCCCTCCACTTT; CDR3 protein: CATRLGQGNNSPLHF
D gene: TRBD1; J gene: TRBJ1-2; clone size: few; V gene: TRBV7-2; CDR3 DNA: TGTGCCAGCAGCTCTGTCGCAGGGGGCCTCTATGGCTACACCTTC; CDR3 protein: CASSSVAGGLYGYTF
D gene: TRBD2; J gene: TRBJ2-1; clone size: .; V gene: TRBV27; CDR3 DNA: TGTGCCAGCAGTACCTTCCTTCTAGCGGGGAGCTCAAACAATGAGCAGTTCTTC; CDR3 protein: CASSTFLLAGSSNNEQFF
D gene: .; J gene: TRBJ2-1; clone size: .; V gene: TRBV11-3; CDR3 DNA: TGTGCCAGCAGCCCCAGACAGCTCCCCTACAATGAGCAGTTCTTC; CDR3 protein: CASSPRQLPYNEQFF
D gene: .; J gene: TRBJ1-1; clone size: .; V gene: TRBV6-1; CDR3 DNA: TGTGCCAGCAGTGGGTCGACCTCCTCGGGGGCTTTCTTT; CDR3 protein: CASSGSTSSGAFF
D gene: TRBD1; J gene: TRBJ2-3; clone size: few; V gene: TRBV6-4; CDR3 DNA: TGTGCCAGCAGTCCGGGACAGGGGGAGACAGATACGCAGTATTTT; CDR3 protein: CASSPGQGETDTQYF
D gene: .; J gene: TRBJ2-7; clone size: .; V gene: TRBV27; CDR3 DNA: TGTGCCAGCAGCCCCGCCCGGGCGGGAAACTCCCCCTACGAGCAGTACTTC; CDR3 protein: CASSPARAGNSPYEQYF
D gene: TRBD1; J gene: TRBJ2-5; clone size: .; V gene: TRBV7-6; CDR3 DNA: TGTGCCAGCAGCTTAGGACAGGGGTTACAAGAGACCCAGTACTTC; CDR3 protein: CASSLGQGLQETQYF
D gene: TRBD2; J gene: TRBJ2-1; clone size: .; V gene: TRBV15; CDR3 DNA: TGTGCCACCTACTTGGGGACTAGCGTCTCGTACAATGAGCAGTTCTTC; CDR3 protein: CATYLGTSVSYNEQFF
D gene: TRBD2; J gene: TRBJ2-3; clone size: .; V gene: TRBV6-6; CDR3 DNA: TGTGCCAGCAGTTACTCGGCGGGAGAGGGCACAGATACGCAGTATTTT; CDR3 protein: CASSYSAGEGTDTQYF
D gene: .; J gene: TRBJ2-1; clone size: .; V gene: TRBV7-2; CDR3 DNA: TGTGCCAGCACCCTTCTGGGGGCGGCGGGAGACAATGAGCAGTTCTTC; CDR3 protein: CASTLLGAAGDNEQFF
D gene: TRBD1; J gene: TRBJ1-4; clone size: .; V gene: TRBV7-9; CDR3 DNA: TGTGCCAGCAGCTCCGGGACAGCTAATGAAAAACTGTTTTTT; CDR3 protein: CASSSGTANEKLFF
D gene: .; J gene: TRBJ2-1; clone size: .; V gene: TRBV5-1; CDR3 DNA: TGCGCCAGCAGCTTCCTGGTTGGGGGGGGGCAGAACAATGAGCAGTTCTTC; CDR3 protein: CASSFLVGGGQNNEQFF
D gene: .; J gene: TRBJ1-5; clone size: .; V gene: TRBV5-1; CDR3 DNA: TGCGCCAGCAGCTTGTCGGGGATAAACAATCAGCCCCAGCATTTT; CDR3 protein: CASSLSGINNQPQHF
D gene: .; J gene: TRBJ2-2; clone size: .; V gene: TRBV10-1; CDR3 DNA: TGCGCCAGCAGTGAGGAAACGGGCGGGGAGCTGTTTTTT; CDR3 protein: CASSEETGGELFF
D gene: TRBD1; J gene: TRBJ2-1; clone size: .; V gene: TRBV6-1; CDR3 DNA: TGTGCCAGCAGTGAACGGACAGGAAGGGCAGACTATGAGCAGTTCTTC; CDR3 protein: CASSERTGRADYEQFF
D gene: .; J gene: TRBJ1-3; clone size: .; V gene: TRBV6-1; CDR3 DNA: TGTGCCAGCAGTGCGCACGACACTGGAAACACCATATATTTT; CDR3 protein: CASSAHDTGNTIYF
D gene: TRBD1; J gene: TRBJ1-2; clone size: .; V gene: TRBV27; CDR3 DNA: TGTGCCAGCAGCTTATATCCCGGACAGGGCTATGGCTACACCTTC; CDR3 protein: CASSLYPGQGYGYTF
D gene: .; J gene: TRBJ2-1; clone size: .; V gene: TRBV27; CDR3 DNA: TGTGCCAGCAGTTTACGGGGGAGTCGGAATGAGCAGTTCTTC; CDR3 protein: CASSLRGSRNEQFF
D gene: .; J gene: TRBJ1-1; clone size: .; V gene: TRBV28; CDR3 DNA: TGTGCCAGCAGCACATACAGGGAAAACACTGAAGCTTTCTTT; CDR3 protein: CASSTYRENTEAFF